The present entry profiles one T cell receptor beta chain with its context. The antigen is undetermined. Clones were read by immunoSEQ multiplex PCR, and TCRdb kept only the in-frame ones, dropping some. The sample lists some 2,100,000 clones, about 94% occurring once. CDR1 is LNHDA and CDR2 is SQIVND in the germline V gene (reference sequence). The CDR3 consists of 15 residues. With 8 bases removed from V and 1 base from J, the gap between germline ends came to 17 bases. CD4+ cell separation produced CD45RA+ naive and CD45RA-negative memory subsets. This record belongs to a study of shared clonotypes between healthy human individuals. Overall study findings and caveats: Memory subsets generally showed lower estimated richness than naive subsets.

This TCR came from a man aged 18-30 years in good health. This chain uses TRBV19 with TRBJ1-2, with D possibly matching TRBD1 (5 bases). Sequencing used naive CD4+ T cells sorted from blood. Subset described: CD45RA+ positively selected. In DNA, the CDR3 is TGTGCCAGTTCCATTACCAAGACAGTTAACTATGGCTACACCTTC. It encodes CASSITKTVNYGYTF.